This TCR beta chain was observed in a study of identical twins (dated by TCRdb to about 2016). Some background on the complete study: To test whether fetal clonotypes persist, this study deep-sequenced TCR alpha and beta repertoires from monozygotic twins, from unrelated adults of various ages, and from cord blood. To rule out contamination, the twin experiments were replicated at different times with different library preparation protocols. What the research found in general, with its limitations: Invariant T cells such as MAIT and iNKT could partly confound zero-insertion analyses, although diverse VJ usage argued against such confounding for most clonotypes. Recombination models systematically underestimated out-of-frame TCR alpha sharing in monozygotic twins but agreed with sharing between unrelated individuals. Fewer insertions were carried by abundant cord blood beta clonotypes; a weaker similar trend was observed in young adult naive repertoires, while no such trend was observed in memory repertoires. In beta out-of-frame sequences, excess twin sharing was weaker, because having fewer shared sequences lowered the signal-to-noise ratio. Compared with coincidental sharing between unrelated individuals, out-of-frame TCR alpha sequences shared between twins had an excess of sequences with low generation probability. Because the same donors could not be followed over many years, the conclusions depended on cross-sectional statistical analysis.

From the cysteine through the phenylalanine, the CDR3 covers 15 amino acids. The read is trimmed to its CDR3 DNA, 45 bases read in frame from base 1. Relative to germline, V is 5 bases shorter and J is 1 base shorter, with 12 bases between their ends. Looking up the germline V gene yields CDR1 MNHNS and CDR2 SASEGT. This clonotype has only a few counts. What antigen it recognizes has not been identified. Base qualities are missing; no much larger clone stands one base away. Every donor in the study was a healthy Caucasian. Three unrelated non-twin adults were also sequenced: a male aged 18 to 30, a male aged 50 to 60 and a female aged 50 to 60. Miltenyi CD45RO+ enrichment and human naive T-cell isolation kits were used to isolate memory (CD45RO+) and naive T cells from PBMC. The library was obtained by 5' RACE. The data were produced on an Illumina HiSeq 2000. Template switching added a universal primer binding site, and the final cDNA carried a unique molecular identifier that allowed TCR cDNA molecules to be counted accurately. Specific primers in the conserved constant-segment region were used to synthesize first-strand cDNA for the TCR alpha and beta chains. To control for contamination, every cDNA library carried two barcodes: a SMART-Mk sample barcode plus Illumina barcodes. Two successive PCR steps introduced TruSeq adapter sequences along with Illumina sample barcodes. The Illumina HiSeq platform was used with custom primers to sequence TCR alpha and beta cDNA libraries. The study's processing was this. Unique molecular identifiers were extracted from raw reads with MiGEC, and CDR3 positions were determined with MiXCR. Recombination models were inferred per individual with the repgenHMM and IGoR tools using an EM algorithm. Shared clonotype analysis was performed with the tcR package in R, normalizing sharing by the product of cloneset sizes. To study raw recombination free of thymic and clonal selection effects, out-of-frame nonproductive sequences were analyzed. The public reads were reprocessed in TCRdb via fastp at Q25 and MiXCR, keeping in-frame beta chains. Rows with one shared CDR3 protein collapse into an entry with the most common genes and DNA. TCRdb, rather than the study authors, made the V and J calls. Here the sample has about 690,000 distinct CDR3 sequences; 5.5% to 6.5% occur a single time. About 2% of the sample belongs to the ten largest clones.

The sequence came from a man aged 18 to 30 in good health. Input material: naive T cells sorted from blood. Read against the paper, the sample's cell subset or site label means: cells isolated with a human naive T-cell isolation kit. The V and J genes are TRBV6-1 and TRBJ1-5; the D gene identity is not certain. For the CDR3, the sequence is CASSPSGPSNQPQHF. Read as DNA, the sequence is TGTGCCAGCAGTCCCAGTGGACCAAGCAATCAGCCCCAGCATTTT.